This T cell receptor (beta chain) originates from a study of identical twins. CDR1 is KGHDR and CDR2 is SFDVKD in the germline V gene. CDR3 length equals 14 residues. Using its own MiXCR run on the 5' RACE reads, TCRdb lists one record per CDR3 protein. The sample lists some 97,000 distinct CDR3 sequences, 4.5% to 6.5% occurring once. At least ten counts were recorded for this clonotype. The junction differs from germline at one of its ends, possibly a read error. This clonotype was sampled from a woman aged 45 to 65 in good health. Sequenced material: memory T cells sorted from blood. The chain couples TRBV24-1 to TRBJ2-2, with D perhaps assigned TRBD1 or TRBD2 (6 bases each). CDR3 sequence: CATGWGAKTGELFF. CDR3 coding DNA: TGTGCCACCGGATGGGGGGCGAAAACCGGGGAGCTGTTTTTT.